This T cell receptor (beta chain) was obtained from a study of T-cell reconstitution after alpha-beta-depleted transplantation in children. The TCRbeta library was prepared with unique molecular identifiers. TCRdb used MiXCR to reprocess the PCR reads, holding one entry per CDR3 protein. The sample contains almost 600,000 distinct CDR3 sequences, 25% to 30% of which appear only once. Points from the study as a whole: Reports say that about two months after transplant, the alpha-beta T cells came out of several hundred graft clones that had expanded. T-cell counts and diversity at one year following transplant were attributed mainly to newly produced T cells.

To note about this clonotype: Its target is unknown.

Sample: PBMCs, taken before TCRalphabeta/CD19-depleted stem cell transplant. The TCR comes from a boy under two years old with Wiskott-Aldrich syndrome, due to receive a stem cell transplant.

The CDR3 DNA sequence: TGTGCCACCAGTGACACAGGGTCCATGCAGCCCCAGCATTTT. This sequence encodes CATSDTGSMQPQHF. The V gene is TRBV24-1, the J gene TRBJ1-5, with D possibly matching TRBD1 (6 bases). Trimming stripped 4 bases from V and 7 bases from J, with 13 bases between. Per germline, CDR1 KGHDR and CDR2 SFDVKD. This CDR3 is built from 14 residues.